This T cell receptor (beta chain) was found in a study of CD8+CD57+ T cells in acquired aplastic anemia. Study overall: The study obtained an average of approximately 2.9 ug of DNA from sorted CD4+ and CD8+ cells. Regarding the study as a whole: The number of CD8+ CDR3 sequences shared by patients and controls was twenty-nine.

According to the study, genomic DNA was the template for TCR beta VDJ and CDR3 profiling. MiXCR was run by TCRdb on the reads, yielding one entry per CDR3 protein. The sample carries roughly 190,000 distinct CDR3 sequences, nearly 50% recorded once. V trimming: 5 bases; J trimming: 8 bases; junction bases outside the gene matches: 6. Looked up from germline, CDR1 is KGHDR and CDR2 is SFDVKD. This CDR3 contains 13 residues. Patients picked for sequencing had shown CD8+CD57+ cell expansion detected by flow cytometry. This clonotype was counted a few times. Its antigen is as yet unknown. The specimen sequenced was sorted CD4+, CD8+, or CD8+CD57+ T cells (not recorded which) from PBMCs. The sequence was obtained from a human donor with aplastic anemia. This chain uses TRBV24-1 with TRBJ2-3, with 7 bases identical to TRBD2. CDR3 region: CATSGTAGITQYF. The CDR3 region has the DNA TGTGCCACCAGTGGCACAGCGGGAATTACGCAGTATTTT.